Reported below is one TCR beta chain. Its cognate antigen is unknown. Extraction of RNA preceded its reverse transcription into cDNA, which served as the sequencing template. Data came from immunoSEQ multiplex PCR; TCRdb stores just in-frame clones and leaves some out. In the table there are 150,000 or so clones, 65% to 75% of which are singletons. Germline V lookup: CDR1 MNHEY, CDR2 SMNVEV (reference sequence). CDR3 size: 16 residues. V lost 6 bases and J 7 bases, leaving 22 bases between the germline ends. These data originate in a study of CD8+ T cells in alopecia areata. Regarding the study as a whole: Among the cells sequenced in scalp samples are also the resident alphabeta T cells of normal skin.

This specimen was CD8+ T cells sorted from blood, taken at week 0. The sequence derives from a human donor with alopecia areata. The chain recombines TRBV27 with TRBJ2-1; no clear D. CDR3 loop: CASRPPGGRKKNEQFF. Here the CDR3 DNA reads TGTGCCAGCAGACCCCCCGGTGGTAGGAAGAAGAATGAGCAGTTCTTC.